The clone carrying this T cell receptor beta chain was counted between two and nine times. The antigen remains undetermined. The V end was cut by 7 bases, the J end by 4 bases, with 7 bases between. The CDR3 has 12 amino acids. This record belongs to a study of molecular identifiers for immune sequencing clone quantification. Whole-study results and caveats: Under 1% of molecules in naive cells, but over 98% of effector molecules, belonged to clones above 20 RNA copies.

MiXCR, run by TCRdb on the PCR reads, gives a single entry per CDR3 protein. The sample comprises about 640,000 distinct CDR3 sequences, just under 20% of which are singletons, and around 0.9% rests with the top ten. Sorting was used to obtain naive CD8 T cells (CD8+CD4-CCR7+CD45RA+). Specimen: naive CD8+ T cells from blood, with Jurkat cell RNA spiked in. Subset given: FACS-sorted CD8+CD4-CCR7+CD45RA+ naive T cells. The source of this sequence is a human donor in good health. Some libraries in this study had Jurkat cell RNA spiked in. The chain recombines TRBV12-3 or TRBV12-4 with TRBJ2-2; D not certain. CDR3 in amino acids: CASTRSTGELFF. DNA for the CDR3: TGTGCCAGCACGAGATCCACCGGGGAGCTGTTTTTT.